Listed here are 24 T cell receptor beta chains from one sample, sequenced in a study of PD-1 blockade in classical Hodgkin lymphoma. Each patient experienced a relapse that followed autologous stem cell transplantation, and brentuximab vedotin exposure varied. Clones were sequenced by immunoSEQ multiplex PCR, and TCRdb holds only the in-frame ones, with some missing. The sample holds 35,000 to 55,000 clones, approximately 70% seen once. The sample here was peripheral blood mononuclear cells (PBMCs), taken before the second cycle of nivolumab. The source is a human donor with classical Hodgkin lymphoma.

This clone turned up a few times. The V call is TRBV6-5, the J call TRBJ1-1, with no clear D. Germline lookup yields CDR1 MNHEY and CDR2 SVGAGI. With 6 bases removed from V and 10 bases from J, the gap between germline ends came to 12 bases. The CDR3 is 11 amino acids. For the CDR3, the DNA is TGTGCCAGCAGCCTCGGTCGGGGAGCTTTCTTT. This translates into CASSLGRGAFF.

This clone has just one count. Other DNA variants within this sample encode the same CDR3. The genes are TRBV7-9 and TRBJ2-3; D is unresolved. Looked up from germline, CDR1 is SEHNR and CDR2 is FQNEAQ (reference sequence). CDR3 size: 13 residues. V was cut by 1 base and J by 3 bases, with 5 bases left in between. The CDR3: CASSLGLTDTQYF. CDR3 bases: TGTGCCAGCAGCTTAGGGCTAACAGATACGCAGTATTTT. Full variable domain (remainder filled in from reference TRBV7-9 and TRBJ2-3): DTGVSQNPRHKITKRGQNVTFRCDPISEHNRLYWYRQTLGQGPEFLTYFQNEAQLEKSRLLSDRFSAERPKGSFSTLEIQRTEQGDSAMYLCASSLGLTDTQYFGPGTRLTVL.

The CDR3 region has the DNA TGTGCCAGCTTTACCGGGACAGGGGCCAATGAGCAGTTCTTC. It codes for CASFTGTGANEQFF. The gene calls are TRBV2 and TRBJ2-1; TRBD1 aligns across 10 bases. Germline trimming cut 8 bases from V and 6 bases from J; bases unmatched to any gene: 7. The CDR3 consists of 14 residues. Per germline, CDR1 SNHLY and CDR2 FYNNEI.

The V gene is TRBV7-7, the J gene TRBJ2-5; D gene unclear. The germline V gene encodes CDR1 SSHAT and CDR2 FNYEAQ (reference sequence). The CDR3 consists of 13 residues. V was trimmed by 5 bases and J by 0 bases, leaving 7 bases between them. CDR3 sequence (DNA): TGTGCCAGCAGCCACGAACACCAAGAGACCCAGTACTTC. Amino acids: CASSHEHQETQYF.

This clone was detected a few times. The rearrangement uses TRBV7-9 and TRBJ1-5; D is possibly TRBD1 (6 bases). This CDR3 is built from 12 residues. CDR1 SEHNR and CDR2 FQNEAQ come from the germline V gene (reference sequence). V was shortened by 5 bases and J by 7 bases, with 9 bases between the two germline ends. The CDR3 loop reads CASSEDRQPQHF. In nucleotides, the CDR3 is TGTGCCAGCAGCGAAGACAGGCAGCCCCAGCATTTT. The full variable domain, in which reference TRBV7-9 and TRBJ1-5 provide the parts outside the CDR3, is DTGVSQNPRHKITKRGQNVTFRCDPISEHNRLYWYRQTLGQGPEFLTYFQNEAQLEKSRLLSDRFSAERPKGSFSTLEIQRTEQGDSAMYLCASSEDRQPQHFGDGTRLSIL.

The V gene is TRBV13, the J gene TRBJ2-7; maybe TRBD2 (5 bases). Between the trimmed V and J ends, which lost 0 bases and 2 bases, there was a span of 8 bases. Germline V gene lookup returns CDR1 PRHDT and CDR2 FYEKMQ (reference sequence). This CDR3 is built from 14 residues. For the CDR3, the DNA is TGTGCCAGCAGCTTAGGCAGGAGGACCTACGAGCAGTACTTC. Its protein is CASSLGRRTYEQYF. Looking up the rest from reference TRBV13 and TRBJ2-7 gives the full variable domain: AAGVIQSPRHLIKEKRETATLKCYPIPRHDTVYWYQQGPGQDPQFLISFYEKMQSDKGSIPDRFSAQQFSDYHSELNMSSLELGDSALYFCASSLGRRTYEQYFGPGTRLTVT.

This clone was recorded once. The rearrangement joins TRBV13 to TRBJ2-2; D gene unclear. Germline V lookup: CDR1 PRHDT, CDR2 FYEKMQ (reference sequence). Trimming took 1 base from V and 9 from J, leaving 3 bases between them. This CDR3 region has 11 residues. CDR3 amino acids: CASSLARELFF. CDR3 DNA: TGTGCCAGCAGCTTAGCCAGGGAGCTGTTTTTT.

The chain carries TRBV19 and TRBJ1-1, with a tentative D call TRBD1 (6 bases). Trimming stripped 5 bases from V and 1 base from J, with 14 bases between. The CDR3 totals 15 residues. Germline loops: CDR1 LNHDA, CDR2 SQIVND (reference sequence). The CDR3 here is CASSGTGGWNTEAFF. CDR3 sequence (DNA): TGTGCCAGTAGTGGCACGGGGGGCTGGAACACTGAAGCTTTCTTT.

V is TRBV30 and J is TRBJ2-7; D remains ambiguous. Trimming removed 1 base at V and 3 bases at J, with 7 bases between. The CDR3 loop spans 12 amino acids. CDR1 and CDR2 from the germline V gene are GTSNPN and SVGIG (reference sequence). CDR3: CAWSEPGYEQYF. The CDR3 DNA is TGTGCCTGGAGTGAACCGGGCTACGAGCAGTACTTC. Full variable domain (remainder filled in from reference TRBV30 and TRBJ2-7): SQTIHQWPATLVQPVGSPLSLECTVEGTSNPNLYWYRQAAGRGLQLLFYSVGIGQISSEVPQNLSASRPQDRQFILSSKKLLLSDSGFYLCAWSEPGYEQYFGPGTRLTVT.

This clone was recorded a few times. This sequence joins TRBV6-6 and TRBJ2-3, with D unresolved. V was shortened by 6 bases and J by 2 bases, with 6 bases between the two germline ends. CDR3 length: 12 residues. Germline CDR1 and CDR2: MNHNY and SVGAGI (reference sequence). DNA for the CDR3: TGTGCCAGCAGCTGGGACACAGATACGCAGTATTTT. This translates into CASSWDTDTQYF.

The CDR3 loop reads CASSLKGEGEQFF. The CDR3, as DNA: TGTGCCAGCAGCTTAAAAGGGGAAGGCGAGCAGTTCTTC. The rearrangement uses TRBV7-8 and TRBJ2-1; TRBD1 might be the D (5 bases). Trimming stripped 2 bases from V and 10 bases from J, with 12 bases between. This CDR3 spans 13 amino acids. CDR1 SGHVS and CDR2 FQNEAQ come from the germline V gene.

The chain uses TRBV5-6 and TRBJ1-2; D gene unclear. Trimming pared 0 bases from V and 2 bases from J, leaving 8 bases between. There are 14 residues in the CDR3. The germline V gene has CDR1 SGHDT and CDR2 YYEEEE. The CDR3 DNA sequence: TGTGCCAGCAGCTTGGGACGGCGCAACTATGGCTACACCTTC. Translation: CASSLGRRNYGYTF.

The J gene is TRBJ1-1, the V gene TRBV27; D unresolved. In germline, CDR1 is MNHEY, CDR2 SMNVEV (reference sequence). V lost 4 bases and J 0 bases, leaving 18 bases between the germline ends. The CDR3 sequence is 17 residues long. The CDR3 nucleotides read TGTGCCAGCAGTTCGACTGACGGCATTTATATGAACACTGAAGCTTTCTTT. Protein product: CASSSTDGIYMNTEAFF.

The rearrangement uses TRBV28 and TRBJ1-2; the D is unclear. CDR1 MDHEN and CDR2 SYDVKM come from the germline V gene. Between the trimmed V and J ends, which lost 6 bases and 4 bases, there was a span of 18 bases. The CDR3 spans 15 residues. This chain's CDR3 is CASSLDRHSTYGYTF. In DNA, the CDR3 is TGTGCCAGCAGCCTAGACCGCCATTCAACCTATGGCTACACCTTC.

The sample holds one count of this clone. The genes are TRBV30 and TRBJ1-3; D not resolved. The V gene lost 1 base and the J gene lost 3 bases, with 4 bases spanning the gap. Germline V CDR1 and CDR2: GTSNPN, SVGIG (reference sequence). This CDR3 spans 12 amino acids. CDR3 amino acids: CAWSGGGNTIYF. As DNA, the CDR3 is TGTGCCTGGAGTGGAGGTGGAAACACCATATATTTT.

This chain links TRBV15 with TRBJ2-1; D gene uncertain. Germline CDR1 and CDR2: LNHNV and YYDKDF (reference sequence). The CDR3 contains 15 residues. Deletions cut 3 bases from V and 5 bases from J, with 14 bases between. The CDR3 loop is CATSRAGLQDNEQFF. DNA for the CDR3: TGTGCCACCAGCAGGGCAGGCTTGCAGGACAATGAGCAGTTCTTC.

The chain uses TRBV28 and TRBJ2-7; weak D call: TRBD1 (6 bases). The CDR3 contains 14 residues. The V end was cut by 8 bases, the J end by 6 bases, with 20 bases between. Germline CDR1 MDHEN, CDR2 SYDVKM. CDR3 amino acids: CASHTPGDDSEQYF. Here the CDR3 DNA reads TGTGCCAGCCACACCCCAGGGGACGACTCCGAGCAGTACTTC.

This clone showed up just a few times. V is TRBV18 and J is TRBJ1-5; 10 nucleotides agree with TRBD1. This CDR3 spans 18 amino acids. Per the germline V gene, CDR1 is KGHSH and CDR2 is LQKENI. The V and J ends lost 6 bases and 1 base, in that order; junction bases with no gene match: 12. CDR3 region: CASSPLGTGDNSNQPQHF. CDR3 in DNA: TGTGCCAGCTCGCCCCTCGGGACAGGGGACAACAGCAATCAGCCCCAGCATTTT.

V usage is TRBV28 and J usage is TRBJ2-1; D is unresolved. Germline CDR1 and CDR2: MDHEN and SYDVKM. The CDR3 covers 15 residues. Trimming took 4 bases from V and 5 from J, leaving 15 bases between them. The CDR3 bases are TGTGCCAGCAGTTCCCCCCGGTTTTTAGACAATGAGCAGTTCTTC. Amino acid sequence: CASSSPRFLDNEQFF.

V is TRBV6-5 and J is TRBJ1-1; D gene uncertain. The CDR3 contains 14 residues. Germline V gene data show CDR1 as MNHEY and CDR2 as SVGAGI. Trimming took off 5 bases at V and 6 bases at J, with 16 bases between the two ends. This CDR3 is CASSVVLGQAEAFF. CDR3 nucleotide sequence: TGTGCCAGCAGTGTCGTTTTGGGTCAGGCTGAAGCTTTCTTT.

A single count supports this clone. This rearrangement joins TRBV5-5 to TRBJ1-6; TRBD1 is a possible D gene (6 bases). V shed 4 bases and J shed 7 bases, with 15 bases lying between them. CDR1 and CDR2 from the germline V gene are SGHKS and YYEKEE (reference sequence). The CDR3 contains 15 residues. The CDR3 here is CASSVTGLTNSPLHF. As DNA, the CDR3 is TGTGCCAGCAGCGTCACAGGGTTGACCAATTCACCCCTCCACTTT.

The chain joins TRBV6-6 to TRBJ2-7, with D perhaps matching TRBD2 (6 bases). In germline, CDR1 is MNHNY, CDR2 SVGAGI (reference sequence). The CDR3 has 16 residues. Trimming left V 0 bases short and J 3 bases short, with 15 bases between. The CDR3 DNA is TGTGCCAGCAGTTACTCCCGGTTAAGGGGAGGCTACGAGCAGTACTTC. Encoded protein: CASSYSRLRGGYEQYF.

The V and J genes are TRBV5-4 and TRBJ2-5, with D unresolved. Trimming cost V 0 bases and J 4 bases, with 4 bases left between them. Germline V CDR1 and CDR2: SGHNT, YYREEE (reference sequence). This CDR3 is 12 amino acids long. The CDR3 DNA is TGTGCCAGCAGCTTGGATAGAGAGACCCAGTACTTC. It codes for CASSLDRETQYF.

The rearrangement uses TRBV7-6 and TRBJ2-2; 9 bases match TRBD1. This CDR3 has 15 amino acids. V lost 4 bases, J lost 6 bases, and 6 bases stayed unmatched. Germline V gene data show CDR1 as SGHVS and CDR2 as FNYEAQ. CDR3 nucleotide sequence: TGTGCCAGCAGCTCACGGAACAGGGGGCCCGGGGAGCTGTTTTTT. Encoded protein: CASSSRNRGPGELFF.